These 27 T cell receptor beta chains share one sample of origin, sequenced in a study of regulatory T cells in long-lasting Graves disease. Combining iRepertoire HTBI primers with Arm-PCR of CDR3 regions, the authors built TCR beta libraries. TCRdb fed the multiplex PCR reads into MiXCR, producing one record per CDR3 protein. The sample carries a few hundred thousand distinct CDR3 sequences, 13% recorded once. Time point denoted: newly diagnosed GD, antithyroid drugs for less than 3 months. From PBMCs, RNA was extracted and then used to make the TCR library. The same data also went into a second study, on T cells in Graves' hyperthyroidism and ophthalmopathy.

The sample was peripheral blood mononuclear cells (PBMCs), taken at new diagnosis, from a patient treated with antithyroid drugs. The receptors come from a man aged 25 to 45 with Graves disease.

The chain is built from TRBV28 and TRBJ2-7, with 13 bases fitting TRBD2. This CDR3 region has 15 residues. Trimming at V came to 6 bases and at J to 2 bases, leaving 4 bases not matched to a gene. The germline CDR1 and CDR2 sequences are MDHEN and SYDVKM. CDR3: CASSRLAGGPYEQYF. CDR3 nucleotides: TGTGCCAGCAGCCGACTAGCGGGAGGCCCCTACGAGCAGTACTTC.

The sample holds many counts of this clonotype. The chain is built from TRBV5-1 and TRBJ2-7; the match to TRBD2 covers 12 bases. The CDR3 extends over 15 amino acids. CDR1 and CDR2 from the germline V gene are SGHRS and YFSETQ. V shed 0 bases, J shed 5 bases, and the junction held 3 bases outside the gene matches. The CDR3 region is CASSLGLAGANEQYF. CDR3 in DNA: TGCGCCAGCAGCTTGGGACTAGCGGGAGCCAACGAGCAGTACTTC.

This clonotype was found many times. The V gene is TRBV7-2, the J gene TRBJ2-1; D gene uncertain. Trimming cost V 3 bases and J 2 bases, with 11 bases left between them. CDR3 size: 15 residues. Germline V gives CDR1 SGHTA, CDR2 FQGNSA. CDR3 residues: CASSLLKNTYNEQFF. The CDR3, as DNA: TGTGCCAGCAGCTTGTTAAAAAATACCTACAATGAGCAGTTCTTC.

This clonotype was seen repeatedly, ten times or more. The chain is built from TRBV11-2 and TRBJ2-3, with D uncertain. This CDR3 contains 11 residues. From germline, CDR1 is SGHAT and CDR2 FQNNGV. V was shortened by 5 bases and J by 10 bases, with 10 bases between the two germline ends. Written as DNA, the CDR3 is TGTGCCAGCAGCCAGTCGGGTCCGCAGTATTTT. Its protein is CASSQSGPQYF.

J is TRBJ2-4 and V is TRBV2; no firm D call. Trimming left V 2 bases short and J 3 bases short, with 8 bases between. Germline CDR1 reads SNHLY; CDR2 reads FYNNEI. The CDR3 consists of 14 residues. The CDR3 nucleotides read TGTGCCAGCAGTGAATACAATCTCAAAAACATTCAGTACTTC. Amino acids: CASSEYNLKNIQYF.

This clonotype came up a few times. J is TRBJ2-1 and V is TRBV3-1; 10 bases are a match to TRBD2. Judging by the DNA end, TRBJ2-5 fits better; the J call may be wrong. From germline, CDR1 is LGHDT and CDR2 YNNKEL (reference sequence). The CDR3 contains 15 residues. The CDR3 is CASSQPSGSMGTQYF. In DNA, the CDR3 is TGTGCCAGCAGCCAACCTAGCGGGAGTATGGGGACCCAGTACTTC.

At least ten counts were recorded for this clonotype. The V gene is TRBV27, the J gene TRBJ2-3, with 13 nucleotides matching TRBD2. The V and J ends lost 4 bases and 6 bases, in that order; junction bases with no gene match: 10. Germline V lookup: CDR1 MNHEY, CDR2 SMNVEV (reference sequence). The CDR3 is 17 amino acids. This CDR3 is CASSYLGLAGPSDTQYF. The CDR3 DNA sequence: TGTGCCAGCAGTTACCTGGGACTAGCGGGACCTAGCGATACGCAGTATTTT.

This clonotype came up a few times. The chain uses TRBV18 and TRBJ2-2; D is ambiguous. From germline, CDR1 is KGHSH and CDR2 LQKENI. The CDR3 is made up of 13 amino acids. V was pared by 8 bases and J by 5 bases, with 12 bases between. In nucleotides, the CDR3 is TGTGCCAGCAGCCCGGGTCAAACCGGGGAGCTGTTTTTT. This codes for CASSPGQTGELFF.

This clonotype was seen repeatedly, ten times or more. The junction does not match germline at one end; this may be a read error. This chain joins TRBV12-3 or TRBV12-4 and TRBJ2-5; a possible D gene is TRBD2 (5 bases). The CDR3 has 12 residues. The CDR3 coding sequence is TGTGCCAGCAGTTTAGAATTCGCGGGTGTTAGGTTC. This sequence encodes CASSLEFAGVRF.

This clonotype was seen a handful of times. This sequence joins TRBV6-1 and TRBJ1-5; D call uncertain. V lost 4 bases to trimming and J lost 6 bases, with 13 bases between them. Germline-derived CDR1 and CDR2 are MNHNS and SASEGT. There are 14 residues in the CDR3. CDR3 sequence (DNA): TGTGCCAGCAGTGGTTCGGGAATCGGTCAGCCCCAGCATTTT. Translating gives CASSGSGIGQPQHF.

This chain connects TRBV4-1 to TRBJ2-3; D ambiguous. Germline V CDR1 and CDR2: MGHRA, YSYEKL. The CDR3 length is 14 residues. The V gene lost 1 base and the J gene lost 2 bases, with 7 bases spanning the gap. The CDR3, as DNA: TGCGCCAGCAGCCAAGTCAGGAACACAGATACGCAGTATTTT. Encoded protein: CASSQVRNTDTQYF.

In its sample, this clonotype was seen many times. The chain combines TRBV20-1 with TRBJ2-3; D call uncertain. CDR1 and CDR2 (germline): DFQATT, SNEGSKA (reference sequence). V was shortened by 3 bases and J by 1 base, with 8 bases between the two germline ends. The CDR3 totals 13 residues. DNA of the CDR3: TGCAGTGCTAGCCCCAGCCGCACAGATACGCAGTATTTT. Translating it yields CSASPSRTDTQYF.

Regarding this clonotype: This likely traces to a read error, being one base from a far larger clone. The chain recombines TRBV5-1 with TRBJ2-3, with 10 bases fitting TRBD1. The DNA end is a closer match to TRBJ1-1, so the J assignment may be wrong. The CDR3 contains 15 residues. Germline lookup yields CDR1 SGHRS and CDR2 YFSETQ. This CDR3 reads CASGLDRGRKTEAFF. In DNA form, the CDR3 reads TGCGCCAGCGGCTTAGACAGGGGGCGAAAGACTGAAGCTTTCTTT.

The CDR3 DNA is TGTGCCAGCAGTTTTTACCAGACGGGCACAGATACGCAGTATTTT. Protein: CASSFYQTGTDTQYF. V gene TRBV27 combines with J gene TRBJ2-3; no clear D. CDR1 and CDR2 (germline): MNHEY, SMNVEV (reference sequence). Trimming shortened V by 3 bases and J by 1 base, and 11 bases separated the two germline ends. The CDR3 runs to 15 residues.

This clonotype showed up many times. A read error may account for a junction end that differs from germline. The chain has TRBV29-1 and TRBJ2-3; D might be TRBD2 (6 bases). The CDR3 length is 16 residues. Germline V gene sequence: CDR1 SQVTM, CDR2 ANQGSEA. The DNA of the CDR3 is TGCAGCGTGGAAGATCTTGAGCGGGCTCGATCGGGGGAGCAGTATTTT. The encoded protein is CSVEDLERARSGEQYF.

This clonotype was seen ten or more times. The rearrangement links TRBV6-5 to TRBJ2-1; D call uncertain. Germline lookup yields CDR1 MNHEY and CDR2 SVGAGI. The CDR3 runs 15 residues. Trimming took 2 bases from V and 5 from J, leaving 13 bases between them. CDR3 region: CASSYTQYANNEQFF. The CDR3 coding sequence is TGTGCCAGCAGTTACACCCAGTATGCCAACAATGAGCAGTTCTTC.

In its sample, this clonotype was seen a few times. The gene calls are TRBV9 and TRBJ2-1; the D is unclear. The CDR3 has 15 residues. Germline-derived CDR1 and CDR2 are SGDLS and YYNGEE. The ends were cut back, 4 bases at V and 2 bases at J, with 13 bases in the middle. The CDR3 here is CASSPQTVTYNEQFF. CDR3 sequence (DNA): TGTGCCAGCAGCCCCCAGACTGTGACCTACAATGAGCAGTTCTTC.

This clonotype was observed many times. V gene TRBV27 combines with J gene TRBJ2-6; D might be TRBD1 (5 bases). The CDR3 runs to 17 residues. Germline-derived CDR1 and CDR2 are MNHEY and SMNVEV (reference sequence). Trimming shortened V by 6 bases and J by 0 bases, and 15 bases separated the two germline ends. In DNA form, the CDR3 reads TGTGCCAGCAGATATCAGGGTGCTGGCTCTGGGGCCAACGTCCTGACTTTC. Translating it yields CASRYQGAGSGANVLTF.

At least ten counts were recorded for this clonotype. The chain employs TRBV18 and TRBJ1-6, with 7 bases identical to TRBD1. V shed 8 bases, J shed 6 bases, and the junction held 7 bases outside the gene matches. The CDR3 is 14 residues long. Per germline, CDR1 KGHSH and CDR2 LQKENI. This chain's CDR3 is CASARDRANSPLHF. CDR3 DNA sequence: TGTGCCAGCGCCCGGGACAGAGCTAATTCACCCCTCCACTTT. The full variable domain, in which reference TRBV18 and TRBJ1-6 provide the parts outside the CDR3, is NAGVMQNPRHLVRRRGQEARLRCSPMKGHSHVYWYRQLPEEGLKFMVYLQKENIIDESGMPKERFSAEFPKEGPSILRIQQVVRGDSAAYFCASARDRANSPLHFGNGTRLTVT.

This clonotype was counted between two and nine times. This chain links TRBV9 with TRBJ2-5; no clear D. From germline, CDR1 is SGDLS and CDR2 YYNGEE. CDR3 size: 14 residues. Trimming took 0 bases from V and 4 from J, leaving 10 bases between them. The CDR3 protein is CASSVATQGETQYF. The CDR3 DNA is TGTGCCAGCAGCGTAGCTACACAAGGAGAGACCCAGTACTTC.

This clonotype showed up many times. V gene TRBV11-2 combines with J gene TRBJ2-2, with a tentative D call TRBD2 (5 bases). V shed 2 bases and J shed 5 bases, with 9 bases lying between them. CDR1 SGHAT and CDR2 FQNNGV come from the germline V gene. The CDR3 spans 14 residues. The CDR3 nucleotides are TGTGCCAGCAGCTTATACCGGGGTACCGGGGAGCTGTTTTTT. Protein product: CASSLYRGTGELFF.

This clonotype was seen ten or more times. The chain couples TRBV10-1 to TRBJ2-1, with D tentatively TRBD2 (5 bases). CDR1 WNHNN and CDR2 SYGVQD come from the germline V gene (reference sequence). The ends were cut back, 6 bases at V and 0 bases at J, with 9 bases in the middle. This CDR3 region has 14 residues. This CDR3 is CASSATNSYNEQFF. The CDR3 bases are TGCGCCAGCAGCGCGACTAACTCCTACAATGAGCAGTTCTTC.

This clonotype was seen more than once but under ten times. This chain links TRBV11-2 with TRBJ2-7; tentatively, D is TRBD2 (6 bases). Trimming removed 1 base from V and 0 bases from J, with 13 bases in between. The CDR3 length is 16 residues. Germline CDR1 and CDR2: SGHAT and FQNNGV. The CDR3 protein is CASSLALAGFSYEQYF. The CDR3 coding sequence is TGTGCCAGCAGCTTAGCGCTGGCGGGGTTCTCCTACGAGCAGTACTTC.

This clonotype was counted many times. The rearrangement joins TRBV12-3 or TRBV12-4 to TRBJ2-3, with TRBD2 matching 12 bases. V gave up 8 bases and J gave up 10 bases; unmatched junction bases: 7. The length of the CDR3 is 13 residues. The CDR3: CASHLAGGVSQYF. The CDR3 DNA sequence: TGTGCCAGCCACCTAGCGGGAGGGGTCTCGCAGTATTTT.

This clonotype was detected many times. This sequence joins TRBV5-1 and TRBJ2-7, with D uncertain. Germline V gives CDR1 SGHRS, CDR2 YFSETQ. The CDR3 is 16 amino acids. Between the trimmed V and J ends, which lost 4 bases and 0 bases, there was a span of 17 bases. The CDR3 DNA is TGCGCCAGCAGCCACGCCGAAACAGACCCCTCCTACGAGCAGTACTTC. It specifies CASSHAETDPSYEQYF.

This clonotype has at least ten counts. This chain links TRBV2 with TRBJ2-3; D unclear. Trimming took off 6 bases at V and 0 bases at J, with 7 bases between the two ends. This CDR3 is 13 amino acids long. The germline V gene has CDR1 SNHLY and CDR2 FYNNEI. The CDR3 DNA is TGTGCCAGCAGCCAGACTAGCACAGATACGCAGTATTTT. Translating gives CASSQTSTDTQYF.

This clonotype showed up many times. CDR3 DNA: TGCAGTGCTAGAGATGCGGGACAGGGGGCAACCGGGGAGCTGTTTTTT. Protein product: CSARDAGQGATGELFF. The V gene is TRBV20-1, the J gene TRBJ2-2; TRBD1 matches at 12 bases. This CDR3 is 16 amino acids long. Germline trimming cut 0 bases from V and 5 bases from J; bases unmatched to any gene: 4. Germline CDR1 reads DFQATT; CDR2 reads SNEGSKA (reference sequence).